The rows below give T cell receptor beta chains drawn from one sample of a study of neurological immune-mediated disorders. MiXCR was run by TCRdb on the 5' RACE reads, yielding one entry per CDR3 protein. The sample includes about 59,000 distinct CDR3 sequences, 24% of them seen just once. Specimen: PBMCs. These receptor sequences come from a man in his fifties or sixties with HTLV-1-associated myelopathy (HAM/TSP). Each CDR3 is given with its conserved first and last residue. D genes are given only for firm matches. Clone size is shown for a subset of rows, as once, few, many or a class of expanded clone.

TRBV20-1	TRBJ2-5	12	many	-	CSARIGVETQYF	TGCAGTGCTAGAATAGGGGTTGAGACCCAGTACTTC
TRBV5-1	TRBJ1-1	14	-	TRBD1	CASSPTAGGTEAFF	TGCGCCAGCAGCCCCACGGCAGGGGGCACTGAAGCTTTCTTT
TRBV5-1	TRBJ1-1	16	many	-	CASSPTGGNRNTEAFF	TGCGCCAGCAGCCCTACCGGGGGGAATAGGAACACTGAAGCTTTCTTT
TRBV10-2	TRBJ1-6	13	many	TRBD1	CASRQGGESPLHF	TGCGCCAGCCGCCAAGGGGGCGAATCACCCCTCCACTTT
TRBV12-3/TRBV12-4	TRBJ2-1	12	many	TRBD1	CASTQGYDEQFF	TGTGCCAGCACACAGGGGTACGATGAGCAGTTCTTC
TRBV7-2	TRBJ1-1	16	-	-	CASTNRNRVIHTEAFF	TGTGCCAGCACCAATAGGAACAGGGTTATTCACACTGAAGCTTTCTTT
TRBV29-1	TRBJ2-2	13	many	-	CSGATGGTGELFF	TGCAGCGGCGCCACAGGAGGAACCGGGGAGCTGTTTTTT
TRBV18	TRBJ1-2	14	many	TRBD1	CASSPDRGYYGYTF	TGTGCCAGCTCACCGGACAGGGGCTACTATGGCTACACCTTC
TRBV7-9	TRBJ1-1	14	many	-	CASSAQAAGTEAFF	TGTGCCAGCAGCGCGCAGGCTGCCGGCACTGAAGCTTTCTTT
TRBV7-3	TRBJ1-3	15	many	TRBD1	CASSSQGGSGNTIYF	TGTGCCAGCAGCTCGCAGGGGGGCTCTGGAAACACCATATATTTT
TRBV20-1	TRBJ2-2	12	-	TRBD1	CSARQGPGELFF	TGCAGTGCTCGACAGGGTCCCGGGGAGCTGTTTTTT
TRBV20-1	TRBJ2-1	11	many	-	CSSGRYNEQFF	TGCAGCTCTGGACGGTACAATGAGCAGTTCTTC